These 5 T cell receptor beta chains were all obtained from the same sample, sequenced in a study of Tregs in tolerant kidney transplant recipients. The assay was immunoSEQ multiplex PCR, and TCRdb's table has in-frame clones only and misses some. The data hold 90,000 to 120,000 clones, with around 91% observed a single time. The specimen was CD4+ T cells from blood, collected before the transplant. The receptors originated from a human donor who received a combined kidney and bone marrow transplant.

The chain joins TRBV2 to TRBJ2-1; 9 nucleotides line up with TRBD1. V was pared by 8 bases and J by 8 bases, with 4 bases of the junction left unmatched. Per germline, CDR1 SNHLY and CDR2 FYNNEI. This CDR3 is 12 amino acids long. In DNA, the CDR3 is TGTGCCAGCTCCGGACAGGGGTATGAGCAGTTCTTC. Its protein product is CASSGQGYEQFF. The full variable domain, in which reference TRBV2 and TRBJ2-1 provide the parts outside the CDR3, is EPEVTQTPSHQVTQMGQEVILRCVPISNHLYFYWYRQILGQKVEFLVSFYNNEISEKSEIFDDQFSVERPDGSNFTLKIRSTKLEDSAMYFCASSGQGYEQFFGPGTRLTVL.

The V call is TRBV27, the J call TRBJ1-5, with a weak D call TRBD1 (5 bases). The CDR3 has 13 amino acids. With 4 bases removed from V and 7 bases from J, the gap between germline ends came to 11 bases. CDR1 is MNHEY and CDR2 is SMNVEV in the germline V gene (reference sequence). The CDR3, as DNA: TGTGCCAGCAGTTCCTCGGGGGTACAGCCCCAGCATTTT. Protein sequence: CASSSSGVQPQHF.

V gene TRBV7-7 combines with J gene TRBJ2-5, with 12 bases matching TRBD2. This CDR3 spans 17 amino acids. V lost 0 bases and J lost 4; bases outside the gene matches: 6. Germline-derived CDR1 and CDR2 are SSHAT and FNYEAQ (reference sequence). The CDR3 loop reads CASSLALAGGIAETQYF. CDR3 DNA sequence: TGTGCCAGCAGCTTAGCGCTAGCGGGGGGGATCGCAGAGACCCAGTACTTC.

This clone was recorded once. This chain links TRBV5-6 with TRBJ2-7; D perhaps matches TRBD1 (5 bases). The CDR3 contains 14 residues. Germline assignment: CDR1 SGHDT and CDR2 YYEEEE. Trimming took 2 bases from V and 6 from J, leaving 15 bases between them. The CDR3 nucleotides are TGTGCCAGCAGCTTTAGGGCAGGGCGAGCCGAGCAGTACTTC. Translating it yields CASSFRAGRAEQYF.

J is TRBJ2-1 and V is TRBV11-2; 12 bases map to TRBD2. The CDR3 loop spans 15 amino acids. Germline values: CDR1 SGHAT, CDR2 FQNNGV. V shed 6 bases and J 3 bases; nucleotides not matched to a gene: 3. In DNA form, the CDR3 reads TGTGCCAGCAGACGGACTAGCGGGAACTACAATGAGCAGTTCTTC. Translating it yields CASRRTSGNYNEQFF.